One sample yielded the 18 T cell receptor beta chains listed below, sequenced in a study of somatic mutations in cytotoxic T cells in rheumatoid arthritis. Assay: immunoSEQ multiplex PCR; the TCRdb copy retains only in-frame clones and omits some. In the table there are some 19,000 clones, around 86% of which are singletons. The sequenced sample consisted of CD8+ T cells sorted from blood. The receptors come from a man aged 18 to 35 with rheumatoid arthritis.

The CDR3 region is CASSYSAPSSTIYF. CDR3 DNA sequence: TGTGCCAGCAGTTACTCGGCCCCGTCAAGCACCATATATTTT. V gene TRBV6-5 combines with J gene TRBJ1-3; no clear D gene. Trimming removed 0 bases at V and 9 bases at J, with 12 bases between. Germline CDR1 MNHEY, CDR2 SVGAGI. The CDR3 is made up of 14 amino acids.

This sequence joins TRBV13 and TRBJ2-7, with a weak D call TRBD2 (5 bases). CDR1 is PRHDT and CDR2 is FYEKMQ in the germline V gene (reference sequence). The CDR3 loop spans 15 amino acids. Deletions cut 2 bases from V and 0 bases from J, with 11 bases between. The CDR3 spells CASSLQTTSSYEQYF. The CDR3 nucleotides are TGTGCCAGCAGCTTACAAACTACTAGCTCCTACGAGCAGTACTTC.

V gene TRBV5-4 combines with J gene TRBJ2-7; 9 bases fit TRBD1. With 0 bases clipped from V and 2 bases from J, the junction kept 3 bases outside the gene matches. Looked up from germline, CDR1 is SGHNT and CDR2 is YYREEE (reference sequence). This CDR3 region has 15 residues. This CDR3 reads CASSLAGQGTYEQYF. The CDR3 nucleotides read TGTGCCAGCAGCTTGGCCGGACAGGGGACCTACGAGCAGTACTTC.

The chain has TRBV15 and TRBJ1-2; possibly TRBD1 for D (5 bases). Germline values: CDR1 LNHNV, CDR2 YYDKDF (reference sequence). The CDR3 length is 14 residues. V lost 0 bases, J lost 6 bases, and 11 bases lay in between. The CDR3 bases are TGTGCCACCAGCAGAGATAGGGGACCCCATGGCTACACCTTC. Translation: CATSRDRGPHGYTF.

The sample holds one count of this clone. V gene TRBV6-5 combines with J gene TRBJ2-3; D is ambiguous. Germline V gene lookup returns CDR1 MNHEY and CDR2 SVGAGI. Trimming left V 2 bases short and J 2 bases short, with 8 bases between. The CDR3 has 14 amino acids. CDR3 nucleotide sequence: TGTGCCAGCAGTTACGACCTGGACACAGATACGCAGTATTTT. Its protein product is CASSYDLDTDTQYF.

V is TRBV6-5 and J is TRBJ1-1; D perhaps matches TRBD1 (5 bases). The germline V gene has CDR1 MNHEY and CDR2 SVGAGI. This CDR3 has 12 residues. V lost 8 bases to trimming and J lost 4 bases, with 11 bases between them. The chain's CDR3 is CASREGSTEAFF. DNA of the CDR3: TGTGCCAGCCGGGAGGGGTCCACTGAAGCTTTCTTT.

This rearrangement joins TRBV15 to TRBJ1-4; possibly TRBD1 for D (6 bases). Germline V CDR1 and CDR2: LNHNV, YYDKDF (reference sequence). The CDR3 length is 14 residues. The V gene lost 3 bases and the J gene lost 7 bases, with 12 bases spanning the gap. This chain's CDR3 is CATSRSGGAEKLFF. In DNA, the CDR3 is TGTGCCACCAGCAGGTCGGGGGGGGCTGAAAAACTGTTTTTT.

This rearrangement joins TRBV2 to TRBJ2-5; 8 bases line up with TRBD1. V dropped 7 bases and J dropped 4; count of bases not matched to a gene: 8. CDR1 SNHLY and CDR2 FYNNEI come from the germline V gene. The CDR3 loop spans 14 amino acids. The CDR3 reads CASIRTGFVETQYF. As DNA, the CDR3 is TGTGCCAGCATCAGGACAGGGTTTGTAGAGACCCAGTACTTC.

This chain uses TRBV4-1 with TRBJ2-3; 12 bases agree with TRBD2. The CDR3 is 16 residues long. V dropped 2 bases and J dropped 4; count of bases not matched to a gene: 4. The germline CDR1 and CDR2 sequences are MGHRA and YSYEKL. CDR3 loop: CASSQLAGGRSDTQYF. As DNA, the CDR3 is TGCGCCAGCAGCCAACTAGCGGGGGGGAGATCAGATACGCAGTATTTT.

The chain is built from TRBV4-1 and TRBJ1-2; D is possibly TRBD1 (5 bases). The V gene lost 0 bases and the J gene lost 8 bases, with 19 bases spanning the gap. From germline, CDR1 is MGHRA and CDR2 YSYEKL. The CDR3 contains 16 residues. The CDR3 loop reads CASSQDEGGRAGGYTF. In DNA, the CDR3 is TGCGCCAGCAGCCAAGATGAGGGTGGCAGGGCAGGAGGCTACACCTTC.

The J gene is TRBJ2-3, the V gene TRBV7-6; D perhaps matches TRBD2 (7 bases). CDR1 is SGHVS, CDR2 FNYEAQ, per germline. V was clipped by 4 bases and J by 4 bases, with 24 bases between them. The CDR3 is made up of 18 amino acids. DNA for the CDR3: TGTGCCAGCAGCTGGGGGGGCGGGGGCGCTCCCAAAGCAGATACGCAGTATTTT. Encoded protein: CASSWGGGGAPKADTQYF.

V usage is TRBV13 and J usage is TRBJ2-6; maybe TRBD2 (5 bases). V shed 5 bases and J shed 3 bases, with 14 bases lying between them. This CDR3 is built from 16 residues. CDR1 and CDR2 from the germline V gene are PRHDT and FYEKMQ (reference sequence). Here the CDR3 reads CASSPGLLSGANVLTF. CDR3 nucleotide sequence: TGTGCCAGCAGCCCCGGACTTCTCAGTGGGGCCAACGTCCTGACTTTC.

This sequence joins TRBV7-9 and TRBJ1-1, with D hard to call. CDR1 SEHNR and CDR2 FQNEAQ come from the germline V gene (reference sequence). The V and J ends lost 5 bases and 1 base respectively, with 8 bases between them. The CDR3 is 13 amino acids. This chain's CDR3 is CASSQAGNTEAFF. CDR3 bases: TGTGCCAGCAGCCAGGCCGGGAACACTGAAGCTTTCTTT. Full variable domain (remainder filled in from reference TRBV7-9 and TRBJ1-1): DTGVSQNPRHKITKRGQNVTFRCDPISEHNRLYWYRQTLGQGPEFLTYFQNEAQLEKSRLLSDRFSAERPKGSFSTLEIQRTEQGDSAMYLCASSQAGNTEAFFGQGTRLTVV.

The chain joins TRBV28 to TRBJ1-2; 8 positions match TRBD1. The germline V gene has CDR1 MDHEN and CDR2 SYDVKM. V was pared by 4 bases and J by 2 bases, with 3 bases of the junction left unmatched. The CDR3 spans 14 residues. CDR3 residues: CASSSGQGNYGYTF. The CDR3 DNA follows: TGTGCCAGCAGTTCCGGACAGGGAAACTATGGCTACACCTTC.

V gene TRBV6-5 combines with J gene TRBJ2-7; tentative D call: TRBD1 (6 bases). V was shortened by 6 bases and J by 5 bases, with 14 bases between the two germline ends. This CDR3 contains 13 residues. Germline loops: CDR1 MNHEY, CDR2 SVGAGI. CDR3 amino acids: CASRRGRGHEQYF. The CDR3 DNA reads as TGTGCCAGCAGGAGGGGCAGGGGACACGAGCAGTACTTC.

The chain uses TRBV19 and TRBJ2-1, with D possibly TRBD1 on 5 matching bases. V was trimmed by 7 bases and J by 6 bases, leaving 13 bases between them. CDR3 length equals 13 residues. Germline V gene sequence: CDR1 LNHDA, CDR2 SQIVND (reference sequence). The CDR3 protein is CASMMTAFNEQFF. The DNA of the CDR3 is TGTGCCAGTATGATGACAGCGTTCAATGAGCAGTTCTTC.

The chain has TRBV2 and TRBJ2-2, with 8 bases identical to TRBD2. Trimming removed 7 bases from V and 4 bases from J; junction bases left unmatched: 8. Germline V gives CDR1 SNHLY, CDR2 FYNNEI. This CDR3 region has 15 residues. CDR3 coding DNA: TGTGCCAGCATGCGGGGGGCACGGGGCACCGGGGAGCTGTTTTTT. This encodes CASMRGARGTGELFF.

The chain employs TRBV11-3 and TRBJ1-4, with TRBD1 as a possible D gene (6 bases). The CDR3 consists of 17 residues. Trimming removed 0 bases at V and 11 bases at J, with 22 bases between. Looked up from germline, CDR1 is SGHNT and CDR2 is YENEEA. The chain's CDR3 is CASSLDLWGGAVGKLFF. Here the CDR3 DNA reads TGTGCCAGCAGCTTAGATCTTTGGGGGGGGGCAGTGGGGAAACTGTTTTTT.